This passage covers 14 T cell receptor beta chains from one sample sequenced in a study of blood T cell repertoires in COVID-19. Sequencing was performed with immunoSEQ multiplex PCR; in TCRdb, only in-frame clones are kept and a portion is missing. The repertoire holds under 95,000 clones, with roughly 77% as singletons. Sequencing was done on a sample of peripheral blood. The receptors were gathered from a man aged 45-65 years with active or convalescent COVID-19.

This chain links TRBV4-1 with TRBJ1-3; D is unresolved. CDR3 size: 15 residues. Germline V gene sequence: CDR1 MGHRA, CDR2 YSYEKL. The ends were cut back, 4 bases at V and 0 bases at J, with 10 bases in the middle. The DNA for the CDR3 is TGCGCCAGCAGCCCCCAGGCTCGCTCTGGAAACACCATATATTTT. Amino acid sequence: CASSPQARSGNTIYF.

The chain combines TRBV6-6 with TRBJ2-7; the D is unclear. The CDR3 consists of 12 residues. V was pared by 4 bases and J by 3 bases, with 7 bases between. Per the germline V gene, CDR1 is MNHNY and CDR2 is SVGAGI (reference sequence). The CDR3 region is CASSSPSYEQYF. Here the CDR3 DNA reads TGTGCCAGCAGTTCGCCTAGCTACGAGCAGTACTTC.

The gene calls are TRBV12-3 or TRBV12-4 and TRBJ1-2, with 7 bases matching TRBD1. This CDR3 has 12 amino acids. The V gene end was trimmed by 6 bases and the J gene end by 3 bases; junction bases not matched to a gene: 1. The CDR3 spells CASSTGDYGYTF. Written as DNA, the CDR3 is TGTGCCAGCAGCACAGGGGACTATGGCTACACCTTC.

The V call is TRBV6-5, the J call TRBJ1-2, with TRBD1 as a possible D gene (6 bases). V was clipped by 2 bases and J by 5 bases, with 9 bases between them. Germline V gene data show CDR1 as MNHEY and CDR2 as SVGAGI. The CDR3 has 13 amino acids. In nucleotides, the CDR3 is TGTGCCAGCAGTTACGAGGGGGGGTATGGCTACACCTTC. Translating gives CASSYEGGYGYTF.

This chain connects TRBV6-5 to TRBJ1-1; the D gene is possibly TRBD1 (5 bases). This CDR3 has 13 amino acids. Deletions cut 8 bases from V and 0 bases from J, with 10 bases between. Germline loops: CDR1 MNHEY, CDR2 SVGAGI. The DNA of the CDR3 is TGTGCCAGCTCTCGGGGGGTGAACACTGAAGCTTTCTTT. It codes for CASSRGVNTEAFF.

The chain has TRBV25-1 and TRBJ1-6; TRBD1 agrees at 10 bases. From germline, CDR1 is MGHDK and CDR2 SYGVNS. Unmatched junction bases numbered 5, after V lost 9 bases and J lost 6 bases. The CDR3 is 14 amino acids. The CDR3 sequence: CASRGTGANSPLHF. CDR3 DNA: TGTGCCAGTCGCGGGACAGGGGCTAATTCACCCCTCCACTTT.

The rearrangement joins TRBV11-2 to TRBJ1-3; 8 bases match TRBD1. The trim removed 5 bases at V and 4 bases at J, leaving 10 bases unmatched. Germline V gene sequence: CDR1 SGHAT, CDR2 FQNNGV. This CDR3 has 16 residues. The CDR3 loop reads CASSTLQGEKGNTIYF. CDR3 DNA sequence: TGTGCCAGCAGCACCCTACAGGGGGAGAAGGGAAACACCATATATTTT.

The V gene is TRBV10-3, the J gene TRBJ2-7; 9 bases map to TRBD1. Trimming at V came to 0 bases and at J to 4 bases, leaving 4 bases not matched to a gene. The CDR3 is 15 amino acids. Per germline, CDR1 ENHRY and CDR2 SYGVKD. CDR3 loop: CAISESQTGGYEQYF. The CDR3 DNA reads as TGTGCCATCAGTGAGTCGCAGACAGGGGGATACGAGCAGTACTTC.

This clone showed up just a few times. CDR3 loop: CASSLSRGVGTDTQYF. The CDR3 DNA reads as TGTGCCAGCAGCTTATCCCGGGGAGTCGGCACAGATACGCAGTATTTT. The J gene is TRBJ2-3, the V gene TRBV7-2; the D gene is possibly TRBD2 (5 bases). CDR3 length: 16 amino acids. V lost 2 bases to trimming and J lost 1 base, with 13 bases between them. CDR1 and CDR2 from the germline V gene are SGHTA and FQGNSA.

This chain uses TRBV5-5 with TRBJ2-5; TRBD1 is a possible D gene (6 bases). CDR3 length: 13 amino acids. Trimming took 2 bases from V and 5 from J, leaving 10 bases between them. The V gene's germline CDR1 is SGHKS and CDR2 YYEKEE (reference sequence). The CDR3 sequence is CASSLVTGETQYF. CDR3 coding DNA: TGTGCCAGCAGCTTAGTCACAGGGGAGACCCAGTACTTC. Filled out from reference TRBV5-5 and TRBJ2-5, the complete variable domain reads DAGVTQSPTHLIKTRGQQVTLRCSPISGHKSVSWYQQVLGQGPQFIFQYYEKEERGRGNFPDRFSARQFPNYSSELNVNALLLGDSALYLCASSLVTGETQYFGPGTRLLVL.

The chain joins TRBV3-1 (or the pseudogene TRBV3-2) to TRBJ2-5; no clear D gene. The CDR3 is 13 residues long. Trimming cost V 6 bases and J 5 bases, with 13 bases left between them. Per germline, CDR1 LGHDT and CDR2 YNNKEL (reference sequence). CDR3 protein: CASSRSREETQYF. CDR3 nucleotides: TGTGCCAGCAGTCGGTCTAGAGAGGAGACCCAGTACTTC.

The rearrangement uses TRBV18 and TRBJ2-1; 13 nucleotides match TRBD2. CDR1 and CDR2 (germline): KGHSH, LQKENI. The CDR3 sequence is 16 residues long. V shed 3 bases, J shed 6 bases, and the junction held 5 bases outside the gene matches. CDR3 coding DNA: TGTGCCAGCTCACCTAGACTAGCGGGGGGCAGCAATGAGCAGTTCTTC. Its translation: CASSPRLAGGSNEQFF.

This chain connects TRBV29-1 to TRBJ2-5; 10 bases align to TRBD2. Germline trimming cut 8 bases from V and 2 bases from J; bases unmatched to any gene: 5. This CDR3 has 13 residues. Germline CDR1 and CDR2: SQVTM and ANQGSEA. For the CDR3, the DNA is TGCAGCACTTGGGGACTAGCGCAAGAGACCCAGTACTTC. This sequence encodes CSTWGLAQETQYF.

The CDR3 is CSVGQGAYEQFF. For the CDR3, the DNA is TGCAGCGTTGGGCAGGGGGCCTATGAGCAGTTCTTC. The chain combines TRBV29-1 with TRBJ2-1, with 8 bases matching TRBD1. The J segment lost 8 bases and the V segment lost 4 bases, leaving 4 bases of the junction unmatched. In germline, CDR1 is SQVTM, CDR2 ANQGSEA. The CDR3 sequence is 12 residues long.